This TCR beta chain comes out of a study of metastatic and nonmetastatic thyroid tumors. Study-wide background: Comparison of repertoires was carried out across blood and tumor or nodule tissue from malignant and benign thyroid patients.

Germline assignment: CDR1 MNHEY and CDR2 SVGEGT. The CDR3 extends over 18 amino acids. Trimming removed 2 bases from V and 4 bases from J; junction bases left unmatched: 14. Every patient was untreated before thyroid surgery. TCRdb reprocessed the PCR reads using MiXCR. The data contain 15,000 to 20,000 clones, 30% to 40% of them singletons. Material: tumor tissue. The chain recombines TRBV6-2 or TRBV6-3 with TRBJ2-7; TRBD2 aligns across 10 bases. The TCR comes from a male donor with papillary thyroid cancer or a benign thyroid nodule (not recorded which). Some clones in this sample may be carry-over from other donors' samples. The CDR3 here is CASSYPSVASGSLYEQYF. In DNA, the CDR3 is TGTGCCAGCAGTTACCCCTCTGTGGCTAGCGGGAGCCTATACGAGCAGTACTTC.